The 29 T cell receptor beta chains below were found in one sample sequenced in a study of T-cell reconstitution after alpha-beta-depleted transplantation in children. It was with unique molecular identifiers that the TCRbeta library was prepared. From the PCR reads, TCRdb called clonotypes with MiXCR, one entry per CDR3 protein. Of 250,000 to 350,000 distinct CDR3 sequences listed, around 9.6% are singletons. This specimen consisted of PBMCs from the stem cell graft donor, obtained from the stem cell graft. The source of these receptors is a human donor who donated a stem cell graft to a child with SCID.

The sample holds many counts of this clonotype. The genes are TRBV20-1 and TRBJ2-7; the match to TRBD2 covers 14 bases. This CDR3 is built from 15 residues. The V and J ends lost 6 bases and 6 bases, in that order; junction bases with no gene match: 10. The germline CDR1 and CDR2 sequences are DFQATT and SNEGSKA (reference sequence). The CDR3 spells CSASMTSGGAAEQYF. CDR3 nucleotides: TGCAGTGCCTCAATGACTAGCGGGGGGGCTGCCGAGCAGTACTTC.

Ten or more counts support this clonotype. The rearrangement links TRBV5-1 to TRBJ2-2, with a tentative D call TRBD1 (6 bases). Germline CDR1 SGHRS, CDR2 YFSETQ. Trimming took 7 bases from V and 1 from J, leaving 14 bases between them. The CDR3 runs 15 residues. The CDR3 DNA reads TGCGCCAGCTCCCCCAGGGGCCTGAACACCGGGGAGCTGTTTTTT. Translating gives CASSPRGLNTGELFF.

Here the CDR3 reads CASRSEDSNRYGYTF. CDR3 DNA: TGTGCCAGCAGGTCGGAGGACAGTAACCGGTATGGCTACACCTTC. V is TRBV9 and J is TRBJ1-2, with a weak D call TRBD1 (6 bases). The germline V gene has CDR1 SGDLS and CDR2 YYNGEE. The CDR3 contains 15 residues. V was clipped by 5 bases and J by 5 bases, with 19 bases between them.

This clonotype was recorded at least ten times. In DNA, the CDR3 is TGCGCCAGCAGCTTGTCCGGGACAGCCTACGAGCAGTACTTC. Its translation is CASSLSGTAYEQYF. The genes are TRBV5-1 and TRBJ2-7, with 7 positions matching TRBD1. This CDR3 is 14 amino acids long. V lost 1 base to trimming and J lost 2 bases; unmatched junction nucleotides: 3. CDR1 and CDR2 from the germline V gene are SGHRS and YFSETQ.

V gene TRBV11-2 combines with J gene TRBJ2-1; D not certain. The CDR3 has 12 residues. Trimming removed 3 bases at V and 7 bases at J, with 7 bases between. From germline, CDR1 is SGHAT and CDR2 FQNNGV. Here the CDR3 reads CASSFNRNEQFF. The CDR3 region has the DNA TGTGCCAGCAGCTTTAATAGGAATGAGCAGTTCTTC.

Many counts were recorded for this clonotype. The chain is built from TRBV6-1 and TRBJ2-3; 10 bases line up with TRBD2. Germline V CDR1 and CDR2: MNHNS, SASEGT. The CDR3 is 15 residues long. V shed 7 bases and J 4 bases; nucleotides not matched to a gene: 8. The CDR3 DNA is TGTGCCAGCACCCAAGCGGGGGGGCGGGCAGATACGCAGTATTTT. Encoded protein: CASTQAGGRADTQYF.

This chain links TRBV7-9 with TRBJ2-1; no clear D gene. The length of the CDR3 is 17 residues. V was pared by 5 bases and J by 7 bases, with 24 bases between. CDR1 is SEHNR and CDR2 is FQNEAQ in the germline V gene (reference sequence). The DNA of the CDR3 is TGTGCCAGCAGCCAAAATACACCCCGACGGTCCGAGAATGAGCAGTTCTTC. Translation gives CASSQNTPRRSENEQFF.

This clonotype was picked up many times. The chain recombines TRBV12-3 or TRBV12-4 with TRBJ1-5; TRBD1 aligns across 10 bases. This CDR3 is 15 amino acids long. The V gene end was trimmed by 5 bases and the J gene end by 6 bases; junction bases not matched to a gene: 7. CDR3 region: CASSPGTGDSQPQHF. CDR3 nucleotides: TGTGCCAGCAGTCCCGGGACAGGGGATAGTCAGCCCCAGCATTTT.

This clonotype was seen only a few times. This chain joins TRBV10-3 and TRBJ2-5; 7 bases align to TRBD1. Germline V CDR1 and CDR2: ENHRY, SYGVKD. The CDR3 loop spans 12 amino acids. The V gene end was trimmed by 8 bases and the J gene end by 2 bases; junction bases not matched to a gene: 2. The CDR3 here is CAIGTEQETQYF. The DNA for the CDR3 is TGTGCCATCGGGACAGAGCAAGAGACCCAGTACTTC.

This clonotype occurred a few times. This sequence joins TRBV9 and TRBJ1-6; no firm D call. The V end lost 0 bases, the J end lost 7 bases, and 8 bases lay between the germline ends. The germline gives CDR1 SGDLS, CDR2 YYNGEE. The CDR3 extends over 14 amino acids. DNA for the CDR3: TGTGCCAGCAGCGTAGAACAAGGCAATTCACCCCTCCACTTT. Residues: CASSVEQGNSPLHF.

The chain employs TRBV12-3 or TRBV12-4 and TRBJ2-3; D unclear. V gave up 6 bases and J gave up 5 bases, with 12 bases separating them. This CDR3 is built from 13 residues. CDR3 coding DNA: TGTGCCAGCAGCTCCTACCCCGGAGATACGCAGTATTTT. Translated: CASSSYPGDTQYF.

This clonotype showed up just a few times. V gene TRBV4-2 combines with J gene TRBJ2-7, with D perhaps matching TRBD1 (6 bases). Deletions cut 4 bases from V and 6 bases from J, with 13 bases between. The CDR3 is 13 amino acids. Germline assignment: CDR1 LGHNA and CDR2 YNFKEQ. CDR3 nucleotide sequence: TGTGCCAGCAGCCCTGGGACATCCATCGAGCAGTACTTC. Translating gives CASSPGTSIEQYF.

This clonotype turned up a few times. The chain recombines TRBV12-3 or TRBV12-4 with TRBJ2-5; 12 nucleotides agree with TRBD1. The CDR3 is made up of 14 amino acids. J lost 5 bases, V lost 6 bases, and 4 bases had no gene match. This chain's CDR3 is CASSGTGGAETQYF. The CDR3 nucleotides are TGTGCCAGCAGCGGGACAGGGGGCGCGGAGACCCAGTACTTC.

This clonotype was picked up a small number of times. The V gene is TRBV5-1, the J gene TRBJ1-2; D possibly corresponds to TRBD1 (5 bases). The CDR3 runs to 15 residues. CDR1 is SGHRS and CDR2 is YFSETQ in the germline V gene. V lost 3 bases and J lost 10, with 22 bases in between. DNA of the CDR3: TGCGCCAGCAGCTCGAATGCGGGACGGCGAATATCCTACACCTTC. This encodes CASSSNAGRRISYTF.

The V and J genes are TRBV6-5 and TRBJ1-4; 7 bases fit TRBD1. J lost 9 bases, V lost 2 bases, and 6 bases had no gene match. The CDR3 is 14 amino acids. CDR1 is MNHEY, CDR2 SVGAGI, per germline. The CDR3 region is CASSYGQDRQKLFF. The DNA of the CDR3 is TGTGCCAGCAGTTACGGGCAGGACAGGCAAAAACTGTTTTTT.

The CDR3 coding sequence is TGTGCCAGCTGCTCTTACGGGTCCGGTTCAAGCGAGCAGTACTTC. This encodes CASCSYGSGSSEQYF. The chain carries TRBV2 and TRBJ2-7; no reliable D call. V was trimmed by 8 bases and J by 6 bases, leaving 23 bases between them. The germline V gene has CDR1 SNHLY and CDR2 FYNNEI. The CDR3 consists of 15 residues.

In the case of this clonotype: This clone may be a read error of a much larger clone one base away. This chain uses TRBV7-8 with TRBJ2-3; D unresolved. Germline V CDR1 and CDR2: SGHVS, FQNEAQ. This CDR3 contains 18 residues. As DNA, the CDR3 is TGTGCCATCAGCTTGACCCTCCGTCCCAATTCGTCGAGCGATACGCAGTATTTT. Translation gives CAISLTLRPNSSSDTQYF.

Only a few counts were recorded for this clonotype. The CDR3 DNA sequence: TGCAGCGTTGAAGGCCCACGCACCCCCTACGAGCAGTACTTC. Translated, it gives CSVEGPRTPYEQYF. The V gene is TRBV29-1, the J gene TRBJ2-7; D remains ambiguous. The V gene lost 1 base and the J gene lost 2 bases, with 12 bases spanning the gap. The CDR3 has 14 residues. The germline gives CDR1 SQVTM, CDR2 ANQGSEA.

This clonotype was observed at least ten times. This rearrangement joins TRBV12-3 or TRBV12-4 to TRBJ1-4, with D possibly matching TRBD1 (5 bases). CDR3 length: 13 residues. V lost 8 bases, J lost 7 bases, and 14 bases lay in between. CDR3 loop: CASFLTGGEKLFF. For the CDR3, the DNA is TGTGCCAGCTTCCTAACCGGGGGTGAAAAACTGTTTTTT.

The chain uses TRBV27 and TRBJ2-7; TRBD1 agrees at 9 bases. Trimming took 7 bases from V and 3 from J; bases not matched to a gene: 7. The germline V gene has CDR1 MNHEY and CDR2 SMNVEV (reference sequence). This CDR3 is built from 14 residues. CDR3: CASKPTGGYYEQYF. The CDR3 region has the DNA TGTGCCAGCAAACCGACAGGGGGGTACTACGAGCAGTACTTC.

This clonotype has just a few counts. This chain joins TRBV28 and TRBJ2-7; 8 nucleotides match TRBD2. V was pared by 6 bases and J by 2 bases, with 9 bases of the junction left unmatched. The CDR3 consists of 15 residues. CDR1 and CDR2 from the germline V gene are MDHEN and SYDVKM. CDR3 sequence (DNA): TGTGCCAGCAGCGGGGGGGGGCTGGGGACCTACGAGCAGTACTTC. This codes for CASSGGGLGTYEQYF. The whole variable domain, remainder taken from reference TRBV28 and TRBJ2-7, is DVKVTQSSRYLVKRTGEKVFLECVQDMDHENMFWYRQDPGLGLRLIYFSYDVKMKEKGDIPEGYSVSREKKERFSLILESASTNQTSMYLCASSGGGLGTYEQYFGPGTRLTVT.

The chain couples TRBV20-1 to TRBJ2-1; 7 bases map to TRBD1. Germline V gives CDR1 DFQATT, CDR2 SNEGSKA (reference sequence). V trimming: 1 base; J trimming: 9 bases; junction bases outside the gene matches: 9. The CDR3 has 14 residues. CDR3 amino acids: CSARVVNRGFEQFF. The CDR3 DNA reads TGCAGTGCTAGAGTCGTAAACAGGGGTTTTGAGCAGTTCTTC.

This clonotype was recorded at least ten times. Sequence at one end of the junction differs from germline and may be a read error. The V call is TRBV2, the J call TRBJ2-7; the D is unclear. The CDR3 runs 14 residues. Germline V gives CDR1 SNHLY, CDR2 FYNNEI. CDR3 coding DNA: TGTGCCAGCAGTGTATTTTCCGAATCCTCCGAGCAGTACTTC. Translation: CASSVFSESSEQYF.

This chain joins TRBV5-6 and TRBJ1-1, with D tentatively TRBD1 (5 bases). This CDR3 is built from 17 residues. Germline assignment: CDR1 SGHDT and CDR2 YYEEEE. V lost 4 bases to trimming and J lost 4 bases, with 23 bases between them. CDR3 sequence (DNA): TGTGCCAGCAGCAGATACAATAGGGTGCAGGGAGGCACTGAAGCTTTCTTT. Protein: CASSRYNRVQGGTEAFF.

The sample holds many counts of this clonotype. The rearrangement joins TRBV12-3 or TRBV12-4 to TRBJ2-5, with D unclear. The CDR3 is 14 residues long. V was trimmed by 1 base and J by 2 bases, leaving 8 bases between them. CDR3 DNA sequence: TGTGCCAGCAGTTTAGGAAACTCGCAAGAGACCCAGTACTTC. Its protein product is CASSLGNSQETQYF.

The J gene is TRBJ2-5, the V gene TRBV5-6; 7 bases line up with TRBD2. This CDR3 is built from 17 residues. Trimming took 9 bases from V and 1 from J; bases not matched to a gene: 18. Per germline, CDR1 SGHDT and CDR2 YYEEEE. The CDR3 sequence is CATQTLKRGAFQETQYF. Here the CDR3 DNA reads TGTGCCACCCAGACCCTCAAGCGGGGAGCCTTCCAAGAGACCCAGTACTTC.

This clonotype was observed many times. The chain combines TRBV5-1 with TRBJ2-1; D is unresolved. The germline V and J ends were trimmed by 0 bases and 5 bases, with 9 bases remaining between them. Germline CDR1 and CDR2: SGHRS and YFSETQ. The CDR3 is 14 amino acids. The CDR3 protein is CASSLAQRDNEQFF. The CDR3 DNA is TGCGCCAGCAGCTTGGCCCAAAGGGACAATGAGCAGTTCTTC.

This clonotype was observed a handful of times. The chain joins TRBV29-1 to TRBJ1-4; D may be TRBD1 (5 bases). V was clipped by 6 bases and J by 7 bases, with 21 bases between them. The CDR3 spans 15 residues. Per the germline V gene, CDR1 is SQVTM and CDR2 is ANQGSEA. In nucleotides, the CDR3 is TGCAGCGTGCCCGACCTAATAAGGGGTGGTGAAAAACTGTTTTTT. Protein: CSVPDLIRGGEKLFF.

This clonotype showed up many times. The chain recombines TRBV5-1 with TRBJ1-1, with no clear D. CDR3 size: 13 residues. CDR1 and CDR2 from the germline V gene are SGHRS and YFSETQ. Trimming took off 4 bases at V and 0 bases at J, with 7 bases between the two ends. CDR3: CASSDELNTEAFF. In DNA form, the CDR3 reads TGCGCCAGCAGCGATGAGTTGAACACTGAAGCTTTCTTT.